The source of this T cell receptor (beta chain) is a study of blood T cell repertoires in COVID-19 (dated by TCRdb to 2020 to 2021). The study in broad terms: The collaborator samples originated in the United States, Italy and Spain and spanned the acute and convalescent phases of COVID-19. The samples were drawn from two sources: the first 160 participants of the ongoing ImmuneRACE study, and about 1,300 subjects contributed by 6 global collaborators. The dataset comprised deeply sampled blood TCRbeta repertoires from subjects exposed to, actively infected with, or recovered from COVID-19. The prospective study material was composed of cDNA or gDNA derived from T cells, B-cell-depleted T cells, or PBMCs. Where HLA class I and class II types were available, the types were taken from metadata supplied by the sample provider, not from assay-based typing. Sample metadata almost always included a de-identified subject ID, COVID-19 status, age in years and sex. A freely available public database, intended as a resource for researchers studying the immune response to SARS-CoV-2, is where the repertoires were released. Broad study findings and their caveats: The amount of clinical and demographic metadata varied by source and participant and was provided uncurated.

The germline V and J ends show losses of 7 bases and 3 bases respectively, and no gene match explains 5 bases of the junction. Measured from the cysteine to the phenylalanine, the CDR3 is 13 residues long. The sequence is cut down to CDR3 DNA, 39 bases in frame from base 1. CDR1 and CDR2, looked up from the germline V gene, are SGHRS and YFSETQ. TCRbeta CDR3 regions were amplified from genomic DNA by means of the immunoSEQ Assay, a bias-controlled multiplex PCR. Concerning the study's data processing: The number of nucleated cells in each sample was estimated by amplification of reference gene primers within the assay. To quantify the absolute abundance of each unique TCRbeta CDR3 rearrangement, sequence reads were collapsed and filtered. For each sample, productive Simpson clonality was calculated as the square root of Simpson's diversity index across productive rearrangements. This is the immuneACCESS table as TCRdb keeps it, with only in-frame sequences that have V and J called. A part of the clones is gone; compared with another copy, unresolved V genes explain less than half, and the rest is unexplained. Clone size and the V and J calls come from that table; the DNA yielded D and trimming. Counted in this sample were approximately 190,000 clones; around 84% of them appeared once. The ten most abundant clones make up approximately 5.9% of the sample.

Collaborating institutions collected whole blood in K2EDTA tubes following their own protocols. Collaborator samples were shipped for TCRbeta analysis as frozen whole blood, isolated PBMCs, or DNA extracted from either sample type. About this clone: Its target antigen remains unknown. Base qualities are not recorded, but no much larger clone differs from it by a single base.

The sample comprised peripheral blood. This chain is built from TRBV5-1 and TRBJ2-3; TRBD1 fits 7 bases in the junction. The sequence was collected from an older man with acute or convalescent COVID-19. Here the CDR3 is given as CASGIQGTDTQYF. In nucleotide form, the sequence is TGCGCCAGCGGTATACAGGGGACAGATACGCAGTATTTT. Outside the CDR3, residues come from the reference TRBV5-1 and TRBJ2-3 proteins, so the full variable domain is: KAGVTQTPRYLIKTRGQQVTLSCSPISGHRSVSWYQQTPGQGLQFLFEYFSETQRNKGNFPGRFSGRQFSNSRSEMNVSTLELGDSALYLCASGIQGTDTQYFGPGTRLTVL.